The 3 T cell receptor beta chains presented below share a single source sample, sequenced in a study of vaccination and CD4 T cells after COVID-19 (dated by TCRdb to between 2021 and 2023). No antigen has been identified for these receptors. The library was built by means of PCR. Instrument used: Illumina iSeq 100. DNA from cultured CD4+ T cells underwent TCR sequencing with the Oncomine TCR Beta short-read assay at the Johns Hopkins FTIC core. TCRdb passed the public sequencing reads through fastp at Q25 and MiXCR, retaining productive beta sequences. Under each unique CDR3 protein, matching rows form one entry showing the most common genes and DNA. Within this sample are some 10,000 distinct CDR3 sequences, with less than 55% of them counted one time only. The ten largest make up approximately 30% of the sample. The treatment or condition label corresponds to: roughly nine-day PBMC culture with coronavirus spike peptide pools or control peptides (ViraFEST assay).

The specimen sequenced was CD4+ T cells from blood, cultured in vitro. These receptors were obtained from a human donor who had recovered from COVID-19.

The V and J genes are TRBV2 and TRBJ1-2; D is unresolved. Deletions cut 5 bases from V and 4 bases from J, with 8 bases between. CDR1 is SNHLY and CDR2 is FYNNEI in the germline V gene. This CDR3 contains 12 residues. The CDR3 protein is CASSPVSYGYTF. Here the CDR3 DNA reads TGTGCCAGCAGTCCCGTCAGCTATGGCTACACCTTC.

The V and J genes are TRBV6-5 and TRBJ1-5; D call uncertain. The germline V gene has CDR1 MNHEY and CDR2 SVGAGI. V was pared by 4 bases and J by 0 bases, with 13 bases between. CDR3 length: 16 amino acids. Here the CDR3 DNA reads TGTGCCAGCAGTTTCCCCGGGAGGGATAGCAATCAGCCCCAGCATTTT. Translating it yields CASSFPGRDSNQPQHF.

The rearrangement uses TRBV3-1 and TRBJ1-1; D unclear. V lost 4 bases, J lost 8 bases, and 8 bases lay in between. This CDR3 is 11 amino acids long. CDR1 is LGHDT and CDR2 is YNNKEL in the germline V gene (reference sequence). The CDR3 DNA sequence: TGTGCCAGCAGCCGATACTCGGAAGCTTTCTTT. This translates into CASSRYSEAFF.